Sequencing of this TCR beta chain was carried out in a study of CD4 and CD8 cells across lung adenocarcinoma regions. Localized lung adenocarcinoma, a non-small cell lung cancer, affected the donors. TCRdb re-analysed the PCR reads in MiXCR, keeping a single row per CDR3 protein. Of approximately 6,000 distinct CDR3 sequences listed, around 50% are singletons. Trimming took 1 base from V and 1 from J, leaving 10 bases between them. The CDR3 extends over 15 amino acids. Germline lookup yields CDR1 SGDLS and CDR2 YYNGEE. This TCR derives from a male donor with lung adenocarcinoma. The CD4 and CD8 labels of this study may be unreliable. This rearrangement joins TRBV9 to TRBJ2-3; a weak D match, TRBD2 (5 bases). Material: CD8+ T cells from the margin of a lung tumor. The CDR3 loop reads CASSVRGGGTDTQYF. The CDR3 DNA reads TGTGCCAGCAGCGTAAGAGGAGGCGGCACAGATACGCAGTATTTT.